This is a list of T cell receptor beta chains from one sample in a study of T-cell reconstitution after alpha-beta-depleted transplantation in children. From the PCR reads, TCRdb called clonotypes with MiXCR, one entry per CDR3 protein. The profile shows under 850,000 distinct CDR3 sequences, roughly 13% of them singletons. The sample here was PBMCs, taken before TCRalphabeta/CD19-depleted stem cell transplant. The origin of the receptors is a girl aged 2 to 9 with congenital amegakaryocytic thrombocytopenia, due to receive a stem cell transplant. Each CDR3 is given with its conserved first and last residue. A D gene is named only where the DNA matches it firmly. Rows may omit the clone size; those that give it use once, few, many or a size class.

D gene	clone size	J gene	V gene	CDR3 protein	CDR3 DNA
.	.	TRBJ1-2	TRBV20-1	CSATGGYTF	TGCAGTGCTACTGGGGGCTACACCTTC
.	many	TRBJ2-1	TRBV5-1	CASSSKTVLPYNEQFF	TGCGCCAGCAGCTCGAAGACAGTCCTACCGTACAATGAGCAGTTCTTC
TRBD2	many	TRBJ2-6	TRBV12-3/TRBV12-4	CASSLLGGSSGANVLTF	TGTGCCAGCAGTTTACTAGGCGGGAGCAGTGGGGCCAACGTCCTGACTTTC
.	many	TRBJ1-5	TRBV6-1	CASSRGDGNQPQHF	TGTGCCAGCAGTCGAGGGGACGGGAATCAGCCCCAGCATTTT
.	many	TRBJ2-7	TRBV5-1	CASWKDNRYEQYF	TGCGCCAGCTGGAAGGACAACCGCTACGAGCAGTACTTC
.	few	TRBJ2-3	TRBV3-1	CASSQDGTSLSTDTQYF	TGTGCCAGCAGCCAAGACGGGACTTCACTTAGCACAGATACGCAGTATTTT
.	few	TRBJ2-2	TRBV20-1	CSARDRRFPNTGELFF	TGCAGTGCTAGAGATCGAAGATTCCCCAACACCGGGGAGCTGTTTTTT
.	many	TRBJ2-5	TRBV7-7	CASSLRSSQETQYF	TGTGCCAGCAGCTTGAGGTCTAGCCAAGAGACCCAGTACTTC
TRBD1	many	TRBJ2-4	TRBV29-1	CSAHRGDIQYF	TGCAGCGCCCACAGGGGGGACATTCAGTACTTC
.	many	TRBJ2-3	TRBV20-1	CSAEGEGPDTQYF	TGCAGTGCCGAAGGCGAGGGTCCAGATACGCAGTATTTT
.	many	TRBJ2-1	TRBV5-1	CASSSQGLSSYNEQFF	TGCGCCAGCAGCTCACAGGGCCTAAGCTCCTACAATGAGCAGTTCTTC
TRBD1	few	TRBJ1-2	TRBV20-1	CSARSLRQGSDTF	TGCAGTGCTAGATCCCTAAGACAGGGGTCCGACACCTTC
.	many	TRBJ1-4	TRBV5-1	CASSLGIRADNEKLFF	TGCGCCAGCAGCTTGGGGATTCGGGCAGATAATGAAAAACTGTTTTTT
.	few	TRBJ1-1	TRBV7-7	CASSPSPQAEAFF	TGTGCCAGCAGCCCATCGCCTCAGGCTGAAGCTTTCTTT
.	many	TRBJ2-1	TRBV29-1	CSVAGQTLGYDEQFF	TGCAGCGTGGCGGGACAGACCCTCGGATACGATGAGCAGTTCTTC
TRBD1	many	TRBJ1-5	TRBV6-1	CATRRTGMVSNQPQHF	TGTGCCACACGCAGGACAGGGATGGTTAGCAATCAGCCCCAGCATTTT
.	many	TRBJ2-7	TRBV12-3/TRBV12-4	CASSYEGGTYEQYF	TGTGCCAGCAGTTACGAAGGAGGGACCTACGAGCAGTACTTC
TRBD2	many	TRBJ2-1	TRBV5-1	CASSLALAGGYNEQFF	TGCGCCAGCAGCTTGGCCTTAGCGGGAGGCTACAATGAGCAGTTCTTC
TRBD1	few	TRBJ1-2	TRBV3-1	CASSPRAGTDFVQDRNYGYTF	TGTGCCAGCAGCCCTAGAGCCGGGACAGACTTCGTCCAGGATCGTAACTATGGCTACACCTTC
TRBD2	.	TRBJ2-1	TRBV7-9	CAVDLAGTPFREQFF	TGTGCCGTAGACCTAGCGGGAACCCCTTTTCGGGAGCAGTTCTTC
TRBD2	many	TRBJ2-2	TRBV12-3/TRBV12-4	CASSFSTSGEGELFF	TGTGCCAGCAGTTTCTCCACTAGCGGGGAGGGGGAGCTGTTTTTT
TRBD2	.	TRBJ2-7	TRBV28	CATERGGNRASYEQYF	TGTGCCACCGAACGGGGAGGGAACCGAGCCTCCTACGAGCAGTACTTC
TRBD1	.	TRBJ2-2	TRBV20-1	CSAKKHRGESTGELFF	TGCAGTGCCAAAAAGCACAGGGGGGAGAGCACCGGGGAGCTGTTTTTT
.	many	TRBJ2-1	TRBV28	CASSFQSSKTQFF	TGTGCCAGCAGTTTCCAGTCCTCGAAAACCCAGTTCTTC
.	.	TRBJ1-1	TRBV11-2	CASSLGRSFGSGAFF	TGTGCCAGCAGCTTAGGAAGGAGCTTCGGGAGTGGCGCTTTCTTT
.	.	TRBJ1-1	TRBV27	CASTSRGYTEAFF	TGTGCCAGCACCTCGAGGGGATACACTGAAGCTTTCTTT
TRBD1	many	TRBJ2-1	TRBV20-1	CSASMDRGISNEQFF	TGCAGTGCTAGTATGGACAGGGGAATTAGCAATGAGCAGTTCTTC
.	few	TRBJ1-1	TRBV6-6	CASSYGGFGSAFF	TGTGCCAGCAGTTACGGCGGATTCGGGTCAGCTTTCTTT
.	few	TRBJ2-1	TRBV5-1	CASSPDWGNEQFF	TGCGCCAGCAGCCCGGACTGGGGCAATGAGCAGTTCTTC
.	few	TRBJ2-3	TRBV7-8	CASSLVGSRYPVSTDTQYF	TGTGCCAGCAGCTTAGTTGGTAGCCGATACCCGGTGAGCACAGATACGCAGTATTTT
.	.	TRBJ1-1	TRBV12-3/TRBV12-4	CASSLTLGLNTEAFF	TGTGCCAGCAGTCTTACCTTAGGCCTGAACACTGAAGCTTTCTTT
TRBD2	many	TRBJ2-1	TRBV3-1	CASSGLADNEQFF	TGTGCCAGTTCCGGACTAGCCGACAATGAGCAGTTCTTC
TRBD2	many	TRBJ2-1	TRBV9	CASNSREGLFEEQFF	TGTGCCAGCAATAGTCGGGAGGGCCTTTTCGAAGAGCAGTTCTTC
.	.	TRBJ2-7	TRBV12-3/TRBV12-4	CASEDTGLGGHEQYF	TGTGCCAGCGAAGATACGGGCCTGGGGGGCCACGAGCAGTACTTC
.	many	TRBJ2-1	TRBV6-1	CASSTMTLDFPEQFF	TGTGCCAGCAGTACCATGACGCTGGACTTCCCTGAGCAGTTCTTC
.	many	TRBJ2-3	TRBV19	CASTGRSDTQYF	TGTGCCAGTACCGGGAGATCAGATACGCAGTATTTT
TRBD2	.	TRBJ2-1	TRBV12-3/TRBV12-4	CASSFRSGRGSNEQFF	TGTGCCAGCAGTTTCCGTAGCGGGAGGGGGAGCAATGAGCAGTTCTTC
TRBD1	few	TRBJ2-7	TRBV27	CASSPRTGEQYF	TGTGCCAGCAGTCCCCGGACAGGGGAGCAGTACTTC
.	few	TRBJ1-5	TRBV10-2	CASSVDANQPQHF	TGCGCCAGCAGTGTGGACGCGAATCAGCCCCAGCATTTT
.	many	TRBJ1-1	TRBV12-3/TRBV12-4	CASGYSQNTEAFF	TGTGCCAGCGGGTACAGCCAAAACACTGAAGCTTTCTTT
.	many	TRBJ2-3	TRBV12-3/TRBV12-4	CASSYRGRFDTQYF	TGTGCCAGCAGTTACCGGGGCCGCTTCGATACGCAGTATTTT
TRBD1	many	TRBJ1-2	TRBV28	CASSTGTGSSYGYTF	TGTGCCAGCAGCACGGGGACAGGGAGTTCCTATGGCTACACCTTC